Each of the 7 T cell receptor beta chains below was sequenced from the same sample in a study of blood T cell repertoires in COVID-19. TCRdb's table, derived via immunoSEQ multiplex PCR, lists solely in-frame clones and lacks some. The repertoire has 150,000 or so clones, roughly 87% of them found once; the top ten carry 3.5% to 4.5%. The specimen sequenced was PBMCs or T cells enriched from blood (not recorded which). These receptors all come from a middle-aged woman who had been exposed to COVID-19.

This chain joins TRBV7-8 and TRBJ1-2; maybe TRBD1 (5 bases). CDR3 size: 14 residues. Germline V gene lookup returns CDR1 SGHVS and CDR2 FQNEAQ. V dropped 0 bases and J dropped 2 bases, with 7 bases sitting between them. The CDR3 coding sequence is TGTGCCAGCAGCTTAGCGCGGGGGAACTATGGCTACACCTTC. Translating gives CASSLARGNYGYTF.

The rearrangement links TRBV12-3 or TRBV12-4 to TRBJ1-2; D unresolved. The V gene lost 6 bases and the J gene lost 3 bases, with 8 bases spanning the gap. The CDR3 spans 12 residues. The CDR3 loop is CASSSGDYGYTF. The CDR3 bases are TGTGCCAGCAGCTCGGGAGACTATGGCTACACCTTC.

The sample holds a few counts of this clone. The V gene is TRBV6-1, the J gene TRBJ1-5, with D unclear. Germline V gene lookup returns CDR1 MNHNS and CDR2 SASEGT. This CDR3 has 15 residues. V lost 1 base, J lost 7 bases, and 14 bases lay in between. The DNA for the CDR3 is TGTGCCAGCAGTGAAGTCGGGCGGGGAGGCCAGCCCCAGCATTTT. This codes for CASSEVGRGGQPQHF.

V and J are TRBV5-1 and TRBJ1-2; D unresolved. This CDR3 comprises 13 residues. Deletions cut 4 bases from V and 8 bases from J, with 15 bases between. Germline V gene lookup returns CDR1 SGHRS and CDR2 YFSETQ. CDR3 in DNA: TGCGCCAGCAGCGGAGGCGCTGTAGGAGGCTACACCTTC. It yields the protein CASSGGAVGGYTF.

This sequence joins TRBV19 and TRBJ1-4, with D uncertain. CDR1 is LNHDA and CDR2 is SQIVND in the germline V gene (reference sequence). The CDR3 has 13 amino acids. V was shortened by 6 bases and J by 5 bases, with 10 bases between the two germline ends. CDR3: CASRAVSNEKLFF. Here the CDR3 DNA reads TGTGCCAGTAGGGCGGTTTCCAATGAAAAACTGTTTTTT.

On this clone itself: This sample also contains other DNA sequences that code for the same CDR3. This chain joins TRBV27 and TRBJ2-7; the match to TRBD1 covers 10 bases. Germline V gene lookup returns CDR1 MNHEY and CDR2 SMNVEV (reference sequence). J gave up 4 bases and V 6 bases, and 3 bases lay outside the gene matches. This CDR3 region has 13 residues. The CDR3 coding sequence is TGTGCCAGCAGCCCGGGACAGGGGTACGAGCAGTACTTC. Translated: CASSPGQGYEQYF.

The chain combines TRBV9 with TRBJ2-2, with 7 positions matching TRBD2. The germline CDR1 and CDR2 sequences are SGDLS and YYNGEE. Germline trimming cut 4 bases from V and 0 bases from J; bases unmatched to any gene: 6. This CDR3 region has 16 residues. The CDR3 DNA sequence: TGTGCCAGCAGCTCCCCCGGGGGGACGAACACCGGGGAGCTGTTTTTT. This translates into CASSSPGGTNTGELFF.